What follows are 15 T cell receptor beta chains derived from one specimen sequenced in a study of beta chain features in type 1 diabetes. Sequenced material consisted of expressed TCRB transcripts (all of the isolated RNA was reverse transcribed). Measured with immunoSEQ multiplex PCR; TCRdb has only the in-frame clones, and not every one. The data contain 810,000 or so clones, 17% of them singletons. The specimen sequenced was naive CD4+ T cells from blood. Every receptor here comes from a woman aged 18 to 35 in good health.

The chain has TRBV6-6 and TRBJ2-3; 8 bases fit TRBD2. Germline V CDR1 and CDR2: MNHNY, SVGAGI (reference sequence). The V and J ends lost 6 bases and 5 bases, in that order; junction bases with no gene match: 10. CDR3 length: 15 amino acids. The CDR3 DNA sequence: TGTGCCAGCAGCGCGGGAGTAGCGGGATTAGATACGCAGTATTTT. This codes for CASSAGVAGLDTQYF.

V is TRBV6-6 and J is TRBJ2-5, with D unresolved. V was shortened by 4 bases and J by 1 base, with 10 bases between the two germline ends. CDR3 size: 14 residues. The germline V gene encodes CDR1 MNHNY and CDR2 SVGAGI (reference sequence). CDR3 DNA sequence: TGTGCCAGCAGTTGCGTCCAATGCCAAGAGACCCAGTACTTC. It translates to CASSCVQCQETQYF.

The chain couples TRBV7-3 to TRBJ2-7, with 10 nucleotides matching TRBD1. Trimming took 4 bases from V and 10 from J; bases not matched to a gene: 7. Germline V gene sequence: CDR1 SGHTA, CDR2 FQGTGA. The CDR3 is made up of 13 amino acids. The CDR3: CASSSTGTGAQYF. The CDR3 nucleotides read TGTGCCAGCAGCTCCACCGGGACAGGGGCACAGTACTTC.

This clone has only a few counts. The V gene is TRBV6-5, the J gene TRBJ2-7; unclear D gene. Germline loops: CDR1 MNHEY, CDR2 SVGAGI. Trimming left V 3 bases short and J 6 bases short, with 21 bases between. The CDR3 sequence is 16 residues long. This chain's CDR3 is CASSYKIWQDGSEQYF. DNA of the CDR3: TGTGCCAGCAGTTATAAGATTTGGCAGGACGGCTCCGAGCAGTACTTC.

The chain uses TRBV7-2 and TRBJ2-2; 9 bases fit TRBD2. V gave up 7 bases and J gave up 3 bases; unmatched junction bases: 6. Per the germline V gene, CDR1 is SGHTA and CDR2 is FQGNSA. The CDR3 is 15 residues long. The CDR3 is CASTRLAGYTGELFF. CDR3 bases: TGTGCCAGCACCCGTCTAGCGGGGTACACCGGGGAGCTGTTTTTT.

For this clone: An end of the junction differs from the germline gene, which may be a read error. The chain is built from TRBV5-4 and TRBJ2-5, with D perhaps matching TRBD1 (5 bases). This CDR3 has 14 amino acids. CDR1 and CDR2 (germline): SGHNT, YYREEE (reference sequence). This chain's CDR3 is CASSPGQGRETQYF. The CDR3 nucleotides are TGCGCCAGCAGCCCCGGGCAGGGTCGAGAGACCCAGTACTTC.

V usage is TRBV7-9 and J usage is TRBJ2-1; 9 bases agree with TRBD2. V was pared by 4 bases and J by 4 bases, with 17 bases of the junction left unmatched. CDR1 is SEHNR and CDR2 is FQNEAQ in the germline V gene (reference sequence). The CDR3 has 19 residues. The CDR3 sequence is CASSSKVRGASGVYNEQFF. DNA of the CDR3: TGTGCCAGCAGCTCAAAAGTCCGGGGGGCTAGCGGGGTATACAATGAGCAGTTCTTC.

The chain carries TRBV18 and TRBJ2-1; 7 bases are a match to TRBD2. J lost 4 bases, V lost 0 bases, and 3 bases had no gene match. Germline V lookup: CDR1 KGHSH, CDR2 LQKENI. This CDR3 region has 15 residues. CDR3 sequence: CASSPPGTNYNEQFF. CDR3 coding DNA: TGTGCCAGCTCACCACCCGGGACTAATTACAATGAGCAGTTCTTC.

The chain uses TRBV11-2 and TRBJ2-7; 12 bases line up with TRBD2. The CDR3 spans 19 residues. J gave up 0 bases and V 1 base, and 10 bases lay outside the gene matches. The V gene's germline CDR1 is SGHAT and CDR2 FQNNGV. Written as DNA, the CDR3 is TGTGCCAGCAGCTTAGTGACTAGCGGGAGTCCACTCAGCTCCTACGAGCAGTACTTC. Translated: CASSLVTSGSPLSSYEQYF.

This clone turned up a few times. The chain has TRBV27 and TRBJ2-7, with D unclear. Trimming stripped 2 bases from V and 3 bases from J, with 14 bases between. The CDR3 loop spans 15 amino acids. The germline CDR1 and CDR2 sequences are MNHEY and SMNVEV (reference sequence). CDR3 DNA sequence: TGTGCCAGCAGTTTAAGTGGGCTGCGAGGCTACGAGCAGTACTTC. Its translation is CASSLSGLRGYEQYF.

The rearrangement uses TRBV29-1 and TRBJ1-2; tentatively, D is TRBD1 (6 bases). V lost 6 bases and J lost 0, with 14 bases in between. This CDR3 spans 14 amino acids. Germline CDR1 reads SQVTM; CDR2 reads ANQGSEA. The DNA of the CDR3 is TGCAGCGTAGCTCGGGGGGCGCCTAACTATGGCTACACCTTC. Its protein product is CSVARGAPNYGYTF.

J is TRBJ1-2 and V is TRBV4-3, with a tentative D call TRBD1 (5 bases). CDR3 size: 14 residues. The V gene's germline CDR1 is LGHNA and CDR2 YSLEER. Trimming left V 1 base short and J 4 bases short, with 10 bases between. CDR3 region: CASSQAGFSYGYTF. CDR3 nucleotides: TGCGCCAGCAGCCAAGCAGGGTTTAGCTATGGCTACACCTTC.

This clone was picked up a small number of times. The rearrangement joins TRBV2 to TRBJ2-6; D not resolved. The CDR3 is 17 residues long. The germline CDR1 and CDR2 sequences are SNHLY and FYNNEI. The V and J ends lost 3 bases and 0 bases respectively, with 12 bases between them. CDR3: CASSDITRISGANVLTF. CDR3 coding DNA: TGTGCCAGCAGTGACATAACGCGAATCTCTGGGGCCAACGTCCTGACTTTC.

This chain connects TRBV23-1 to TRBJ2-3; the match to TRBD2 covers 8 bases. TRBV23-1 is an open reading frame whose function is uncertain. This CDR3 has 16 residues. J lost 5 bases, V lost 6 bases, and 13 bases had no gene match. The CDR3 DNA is TGCGCCAGCAGCCTACCGGGACTAGAAGTGGTAGATACGCAGTATTTT. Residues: CASSLPGLEVVDTQYF.

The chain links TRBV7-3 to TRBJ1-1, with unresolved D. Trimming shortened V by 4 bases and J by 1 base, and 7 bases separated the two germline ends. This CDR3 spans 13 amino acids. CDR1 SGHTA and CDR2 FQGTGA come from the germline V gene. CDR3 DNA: TGTGCCAGCAGCTCTAGGAGGAACACTGAAGCTTTCTTT. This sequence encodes CASSSRRNTEAFF.